Each of the 18 T cell receptor beta chains below was sequenced from the same sample in a study of T cells expressing NK-cell markers. TCRdb reworked the 5' RACE reads into one entry per CDR3 protein, no DNA. The sample table sets out about 370,000 distinct CDR3 sequences. The sequencing sample was made of blood T cells: a sorted CD56 or NKG2C T cell subset, CD4+ or CD8+ T cells, or bulk PBMC T cells (not recorded which). The source is a woman in her 50s in good health.

The rearrangement uses TRBV27 and TRBJ1-2. CDR3 length: 12 amino acids. Germline V gene lookup returns CDR1 MNHEY and CDR2 SMNVEV (reference sequence). The CDR3 region is CASSSTLGGYTF.

V and J are TRBV2 and TRBJ2-7. Germline lookup yields CDR1 SNHLY and CDR2 FYNNEI. The CDR3 is 14 residues long. Here the CDR3 reads CARNLDSSSYEQYF.

The gene calls are TRBV29-1 and TRBJ2-7; TCRdb's D call of TRBD1 is untestable without DNA. The V gene's germline CDR1 is SQVTM and CDR2 ANQGSEA. The CDR3 loop spans 15 amino acids. The chain's CDR3 is CSVEGGAGSSYEQYF.

This chain connects TRBV20-1 to TRBJ2-7; absent DNA, TCRdb's TRBD1 call cannot be checked. The CDR3 contains 15 residues. Per the germline V gene, CDR1 is DFQATT and CDR2 is SNEGSKA (reference sequence). CDR3 in amino acids: CSARSRDRLTYEQYF.

This chain uses TRBV11-1 with TRBJ2-2. The CDR3 spans 13 residues. The germline V gene has CDR1 SGHAT and CDR2 FQDESV (reference sequence). The CDR3 protein is CASSLSRAGELFF. Looking up the rest from reference TRBV11-1 and TRBJ2-2 gives the full variable domain: EAEVAQSPRYKITEKSQAVAFWCDPISGHATLYWYRQILGQGPELLVQFQDESVVDDSQLPKDRFSAERLKGVDSTLKIQPAELGDSAMYLCASSLSRAGELFFGEGSRLTVL.

Here the CDR3 reads CATSGTASSGANVLTF. The rearrangement joins TRBV24-1 to TRBJ2-6. CDR1 and CDR2 from the germline V gene are KGHDR and SFDVKD. CDR3 length: 16 residues.

The chain joins TRBV7-9 to TRBJ1-2. CDR3 length: 15 amino acids. Per germline, CDR1 SEHNR and CDR2 FQNEAQ (reference sequence). CDR3 sequence reads: CASSTGLRSGYGYTF.

The chain combines TRBV29-1 with TRBJ1-2; TCRdb picks TRBD1, but there is no DNA to check that call. Germline V gene lookup returns CDR1 SQVTM and CDR2 ANQGSEA. The CDR3 is 13 residues long. CDR3 residues: CSVRDSSIYGYTF.

The chain joins TRBV7-6 to TRBJ2-1; TCRdb picks TRBD2, but there is no DNA to check that call. The CDR3 is 12 residues long. Germline V CDR1 and CDR2: SGHVS, FNYEAQ. CDR3 sequence reads: CASRRPAGEQFF.

The chain combines TRBV6-5 with TRBJ2-7; TCRdb's D gene call, TRBD1, goes unchecked for lack of DNA. From germline, CDR1 is MNHEY and CDR2 SVGAGI. The CDR3 length is 13 residues. The CDR3 protein is CASRKTGEHEQYF.

V is TRBV12-3 or TRBV12-4 and J is TRBJ1-2. This CDR3 has 14 residues. The CDR3 is CASSLWVGSGGYTF.

V is TRBV30 and J is TRBJ2-1; TCRdb calls TRBD1, which cannot be checked without DNA. Germline V CDR1 and CDR2: GTSNPN, SVGIG (reference sequence). This CDR3 region has 13 residues. The CDR3 protein is CAWLGTDNNEQFF.

The rearrangement joins TRBV5-6 to TRBJ1-1; TCRdb picks TRBD1, but there is no DNA to check that call. The germline gives CDR1 SGHDT, CDR2 YYEEEE. This CDR3 has 16 residues. CDR3 sequence: CASSVGTGARDTEAFF.

This sequence joins TRBV29-1 and TRBJ1-6. This CDR3 spans 15 amino acids. Germline CDR1 reads SQVTM; CDR2 reads ANQGSEA. CDR3 amino acids: CSVERQEEINSPLHF.

The V gene is TRBV28, the J gene TRBJ1-5; the TRBD1 assignment by TCRdb is unverifiable without DNA. This CDR3 spans 19 amino acids. Germline V gives CDR1 MDHEN, CDR2 SYDVKM. This CDR3 reads CASSPSGGTWDYSNQPQHF.

The chain joins TRBV2 to TRBJ2-1; the D call of TRBD2 rests on TCRdb alone, since no DNA is present to check it. The CDR3 covers 14 residues. CDR1 is SNHLY and CDR2 is FYNNEI in the germline V gene. CDR3 region: CASSEERLAHEQFF.

J is TRBJ2-2 and V is TRBV20-1. The CDR3 covers 12 residues. The germline gives CDR1 DFQATT, CDR2 SNEGSKA (reference sequence). This chain's CDR3 is CSARTFTGELFF.

The chain employs TRBV5-1 and TRBJ2-2. Germline CDR1 reads SGHRS; CDR2 reads YFSETQ. CDR3 length equals 14 residues. The chain's CDR3 is CASSLGLNTGELFF.